The clone carrying this T cell receptor beta chain was seen repeatedly, ten times or more. J was trimmed by 5 bases and V by 6 bases; bases with no gene match: 7. This CDR3 comprises 14 residues. Both iRepertoire HTBI primers and Arm-PCR of CDR3 regions were used to build the TCR beta libraries. TCRdb analysed the multiplex PCR reads with MiXCR anew, one entry per CDR3 protein. This table holds roughly 430,000 distinct CDR3 sequences, approximately 22% found once. Time point here: persistent/refractory GD, antithyroid drugs over 5 years with positive TRAb. After RNA was extracted from PBMCs, the TCR library was made from it. An endocrinology department in Xi'an, China, recruited the patients. This record comes from a study of regulatory T cells in long-lasting Graves disease.

The V gene is TRBV12-3 or TRBV12-4, the J gene TRBJ2-7; TRBD2 aligns across 10 bases. The sample was peripheral blood mononuclear cells (PBMCs), taken when the disease was refractory, from a patient treated with antithyroid drugs. The receptor's source is a female donor with Graves disease. The CDR3 DNA sequence: TGTGCCAGCAGACCCCTAGCGGGAGTCGACGAGCAGTACTTC. This translates into CASRPLAGVDEQYF.